This TCR beta chain was sequenced during a study of blood T cell repertoires in COVID-19. Assay used: immunoSEQ multiplex PCR; TCRdb lists only in-frame clones, some missing. This table has 300,000 to 450,000 clones, around 87% appearing once. The study drew participants aged roughly 18 to 95 years from some 25 US areas. This CDR3 spans 16 amino acids. The TCR originated in a man aged 40-50 years in a cohort exposed to, infected with or recovered from COVID-19 (not recorded which). The specimen sequenced was PBMCs or T cells enriched from blood (not recorded which). This chain links TRBV21-1 with TRBJ1-5; the table's D call, TRBD1, has no DNA check behind it. TRBV21-1 corresponds to a pseudogene. CDR3 amino acids: CASSKDTGGMDQPQHF. The CDR3 region has the DNA TGTGCCAGCAGCAAAGACACAGGGGGGATGGATCAGCCCCAGCATTTT.